The clone carrying this T cell receptor (beta chain) was detected ten times or more. Its antigen is unknown. Trimming removed 6 bases from V and 1 base from J, with 15 bases in between. CDR3 length equals 15 residues. Germline V gives CDR1 MNHNY, CDR2 SVGAGI (reference sequence). Sample time point: patch test 2, 6 weeks after DPC sensitization. Treatment reported: therapeutic diphenylcyclopropenone sensitization with weekly scalp DPC. This entry is derived from a study of human T cells and chemical hapten exposure. Whole-study findings and limits: Expanded TCRs made up significantly more big CDR3 similarity clusters than controls did.

Each CDR3 protein is one row after TCRdb ran MiXCR on the RACE reads. The sample yields approximately 90,000 distinct CDR3 sequences, approximately 10% seen once. This material consisted of whole blood, taken in connection with sensitization to the hapten diphenylcyclopropenone (DPC). This receptor was obtained from a man aged 35-49 years with alopecia areata. Some clones in this sample may be carry-over from other donors' samples. V and J are TRBV6-6 and TRBJ2-5; tentative D call: TRBD1 (6 bases). The CDR3 loop reads CASRPPGQLQETQYF. In DNA, the CDR3 is TGTGCCAGCAGACCTCCCGGACAGCTCCAAGAGACCCAGTACTTC.